The entry below describes one T cell receptor beta chain. What it binds is not known. This record comes from a study of blood T cells in healthy people across ages. V shed 8 bases and J shed 6 bases, with 20 bases lying between them. The CDR3 sequence is 14 residues long. CDR1 MNHEY and CDR2 SVGAGI come from the germline V gene. Combining a sample-barcoded 5' primer with a J-beta primer mix, a second PCR ran for roughly 7 to 12 cycles. TCRdb re-analysed the 5' RACE reads in MiXCR, keeping a single row per CDR3 protein. The table shows around 780,000 distinct CDR3 sequences, with roughly 50% occurring only once. Study-wide points: The study regarded diversity estimates from one million T cells as underestimates.

This chain joins TRBV6-5 and TRBJ2-7; no clear D. This TCR was sampled from a man between 35 and 55 years old in good health. The specimen sequenced was blood. Here the CDR3 reads CASSSSLAFCEQYF. The CDR3 nucleotides are TGTGCCAGCTCGAGCTCCCTCGCCTTCTGCGAGCAGTACTTC.